This T cell receptor (beta chain) came from a study of CD8+CD57+ T cells in acquired aplastic anemia. Whole-study context: Isolated CD4+ and CD8+ cells, once sorted, yielded DNA averaging around 3 ug. Mean read depth for CD4+ cells from healthy donors was around 11 million. Study observations and caveats: Levels of CD8+ Simpson's diversity were not significantly distinct in patients versus controls. Patients and controls shared over 25 CD8+ CDR3 sequences.

V lost 4 bases, J lost 3 bases, and 15 bases lay in between. CDR1 and CDR2 from the germline V gene are SGDLS and YYNGEE. The CDR3 length is 15 residues. The template used for profiling TCR beta VDJ and CDR3 was genomic DNA. TCRdb processed the reads anew with MiXCR; each CDR3 protein has one entry. The data contain 100,000 to 120,000 distinct CDR3 sequences, less than 65% of them singletons. This clonotype was counted at least ten times. Its antigen is unidentified. The chain carries TRBV9 and TRBJ2-3; no reliable D call. Sequencing was performed on sorted CD4+, CD8+, or CD8+CD57+ T cells (not recorded which) from PBMCs. The clonotype comes from a human donor in good health, serving as a control. Written as DNA, the CDR3 is TGTGCCAGCAGCTACGGTGGGGTGGGGACAGATACGCAGTATTTT. Translated, it gives CASSYGGVGTDTQYF.